The entry below describes one TCR beta chain. Method: immunoSEQ multiplex PCR; TCRdb's copy keeps in-frame clones and lacks some. The sample has approximately 89,000 clones, about 88% seen once; the top ten hold 13%. The CDR3 spans 16 residues. V trimming: 7 bases; J trimming: 1 base; junction bases outside the gene matches: 8. In germline, CDR1 is MNHEY, CDR2 SMNVEV (reference sequence). The entry originates in a study of T cell responses to AZD1222 COVID-19 vaccine. The input for sequencing was peripheral blood, taken on day 0 of AZD1222 vaccination. This chain uses TRBV27 with TRBJ2-1; 9 bases match TRBD2. The source of this sequence is an adult in good health. This CDR3 is CASTQTAGGSYNEQFF. In DNA, the CDR3 is TGTGCCAGCACTCAAACAGCGGGGGGTTCCTACAATGAGCAGTTCTTC.